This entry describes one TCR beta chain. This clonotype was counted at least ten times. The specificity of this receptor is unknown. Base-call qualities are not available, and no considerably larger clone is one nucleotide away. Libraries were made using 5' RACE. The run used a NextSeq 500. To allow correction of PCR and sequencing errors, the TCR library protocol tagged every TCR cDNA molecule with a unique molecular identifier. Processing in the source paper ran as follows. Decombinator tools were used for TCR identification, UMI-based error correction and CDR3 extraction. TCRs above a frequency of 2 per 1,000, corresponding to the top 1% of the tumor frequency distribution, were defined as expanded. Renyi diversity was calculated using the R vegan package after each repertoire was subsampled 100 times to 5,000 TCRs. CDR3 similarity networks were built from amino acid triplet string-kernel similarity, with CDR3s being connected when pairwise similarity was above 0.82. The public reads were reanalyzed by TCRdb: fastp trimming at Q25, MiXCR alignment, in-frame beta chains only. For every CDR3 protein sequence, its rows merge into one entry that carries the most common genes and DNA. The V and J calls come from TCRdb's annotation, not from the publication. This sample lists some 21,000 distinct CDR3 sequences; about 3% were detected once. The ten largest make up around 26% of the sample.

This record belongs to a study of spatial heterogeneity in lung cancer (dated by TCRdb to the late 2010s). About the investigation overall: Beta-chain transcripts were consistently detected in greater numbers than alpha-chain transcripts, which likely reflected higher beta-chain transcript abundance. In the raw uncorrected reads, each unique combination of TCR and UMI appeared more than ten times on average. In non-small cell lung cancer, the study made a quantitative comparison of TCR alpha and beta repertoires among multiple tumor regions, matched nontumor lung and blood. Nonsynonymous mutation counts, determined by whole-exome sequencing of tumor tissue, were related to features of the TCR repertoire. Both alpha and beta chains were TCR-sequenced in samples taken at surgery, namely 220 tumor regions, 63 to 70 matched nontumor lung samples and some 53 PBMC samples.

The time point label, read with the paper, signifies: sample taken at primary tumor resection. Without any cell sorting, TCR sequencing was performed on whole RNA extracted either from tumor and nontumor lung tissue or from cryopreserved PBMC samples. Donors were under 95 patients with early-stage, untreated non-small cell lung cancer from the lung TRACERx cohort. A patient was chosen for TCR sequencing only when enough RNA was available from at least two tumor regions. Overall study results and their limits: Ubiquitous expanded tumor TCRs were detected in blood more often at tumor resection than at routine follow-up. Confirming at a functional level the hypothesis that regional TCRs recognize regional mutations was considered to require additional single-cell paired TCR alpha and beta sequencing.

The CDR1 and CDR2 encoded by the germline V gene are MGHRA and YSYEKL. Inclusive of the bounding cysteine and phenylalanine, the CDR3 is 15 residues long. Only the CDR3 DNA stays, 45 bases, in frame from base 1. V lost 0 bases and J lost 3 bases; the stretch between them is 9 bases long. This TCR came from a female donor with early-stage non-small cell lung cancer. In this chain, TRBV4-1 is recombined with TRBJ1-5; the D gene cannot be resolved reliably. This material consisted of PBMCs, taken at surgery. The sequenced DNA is TGCGCCAGCAGCCAAGAAGCACAGAACAATCAGCCCCAGCATTTT. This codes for CASSQEAQNNQPQHF.